The entry below gives a single TCR beta chain sequence along with its context. Its antigen is not known. Library preparation (for TCRbeta) was performed with unique molecular identifiers. Using its own MiXCR run on the PCR reads, TCRdb lists one record per CDR3 protein. The profile shows about 290,000 distinct CDR3 sequences, roughly 7.8% of them singletons. Trimming pared 2 bases from V and 10 bases from J, leaving 26 bases between. The CDR3 loop spans 16 amino acids. The germline gives CDR1 DFQATT, CDR2 SNEGSKA (reference sequence). The sample comes from a study of T-cell reconstitution after alpha-beta-depleted transplantation in children. Points from the study as a whole: From newly produced T cells came most of the T-cell counts and diversity one year after transplant. Reportedly, roughly two months post-transplant, alpha-beta T cells arose from several hundred expanded graft clones.

V usage is TRBV20-1 and J usage is TRBJ2-5; D is perhaps TRBD1 (5 bases). The clonotype originates from a female patient aged 2-9 years who had a stem cell transplant for Fanconi anemia, so the T cells may come from the graft donor. The starting material was peripheral blood, obtained 360 days after TCRalphabeta/CD19-depleted stem cell transplant. The CDR3 coding sequence is TGCAGTGCTAGAACCTCTCTGGCAGGGCCCCCCTCGAACCAGTACTTC. It encodes CSARTSLAGPPSNQYF.